Included here is one TCR beta chain sequence, with context. The sample belongs to a study of long-term antiretroviral therapy in people with HIV. The libraries were made with immunoSEQ v3.0 at survey level. Sequenced by immunoSEQ multiplex PCR; TCRdb stores in-frame clones only, minus some. Of fewer than 30,000 clones listed, 65% to 85% are singletons. CDR1 is MNHEY and CDR2 is SVGAGI in the germline V gene. The CDR3 totals 12 residues. V was cut by 5 bases and J by 3 bases, with 7 bases left in between. This clonotype was obtained from a man in his forties with HIV. The chain employs TRBV6-5 and TRBJ1-1; unclear D gene. The sample was unsorted PBMCs, taken 3 years after starting antiretroviral therapy. The CDR3 sequence is CASSPGYTEAFF. For the CDR3, the DNA is TGTGCCAGCAGTCCAGGCTACACTGAAGCTTTCTTT.